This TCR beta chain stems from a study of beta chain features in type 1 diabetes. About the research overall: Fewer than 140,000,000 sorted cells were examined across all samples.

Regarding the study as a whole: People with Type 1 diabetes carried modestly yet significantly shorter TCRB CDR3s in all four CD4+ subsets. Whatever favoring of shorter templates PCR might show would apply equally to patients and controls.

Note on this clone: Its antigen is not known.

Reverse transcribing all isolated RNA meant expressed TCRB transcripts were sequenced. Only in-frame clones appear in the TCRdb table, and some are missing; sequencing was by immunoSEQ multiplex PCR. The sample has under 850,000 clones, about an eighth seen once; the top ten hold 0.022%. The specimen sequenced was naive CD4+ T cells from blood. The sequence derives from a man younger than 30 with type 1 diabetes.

The CDR3 protein is CASTLGDGTYEQYF. Written as DNA, the CDR3 is TGTGCCAGTACCTTGGGGGACGGCACCTACGAGCAGTACTTC. V is TRBV19 and J is TRBJ2-7; D possibly matches TRBD1 or TRBD2 (5 bases each). Germline CDR1 reads LNHDA; CDR2 reads SQIVND (reference sequence). Trimming removed 7 bases at V and 2 bases at J, with 15 bases between. The CDR3 contains 14 residues. The entire variable domain, with the rest obtained from reference TRBV19 and TRBJ2-7, is as follows: DGGITQSPKYLFRKEGQNVTLSCEQNLNHDAMYWYRQDPGQGLRLIYYSQIVNDFQKGDIAEGYSVSREKKESFPLTVTSAQKNPTAFYLCASTLGDGTYEQYFGPGTRLTVT.